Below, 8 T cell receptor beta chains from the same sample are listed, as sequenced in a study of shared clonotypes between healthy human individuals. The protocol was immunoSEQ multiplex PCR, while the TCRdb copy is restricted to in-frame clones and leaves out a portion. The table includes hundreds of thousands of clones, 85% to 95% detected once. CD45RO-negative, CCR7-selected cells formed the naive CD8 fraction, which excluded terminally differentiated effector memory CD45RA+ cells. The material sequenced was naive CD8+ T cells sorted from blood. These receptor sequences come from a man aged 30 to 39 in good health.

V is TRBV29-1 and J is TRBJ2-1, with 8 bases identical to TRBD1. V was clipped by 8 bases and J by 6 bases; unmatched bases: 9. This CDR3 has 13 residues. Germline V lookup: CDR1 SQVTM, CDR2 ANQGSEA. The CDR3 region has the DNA TGCAGCACAGGACAGGGTGTGGCCAATGAGCAGTTCTTC. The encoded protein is CSTGQGVANEQFF.

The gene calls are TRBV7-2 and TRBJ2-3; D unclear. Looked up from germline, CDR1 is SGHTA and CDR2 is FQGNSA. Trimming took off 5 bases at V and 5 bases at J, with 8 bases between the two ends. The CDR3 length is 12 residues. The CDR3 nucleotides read TGTGCCAGCAGCGCTATCCTAGATACGCAGTATTTT. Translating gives CASSAILDTQYF.

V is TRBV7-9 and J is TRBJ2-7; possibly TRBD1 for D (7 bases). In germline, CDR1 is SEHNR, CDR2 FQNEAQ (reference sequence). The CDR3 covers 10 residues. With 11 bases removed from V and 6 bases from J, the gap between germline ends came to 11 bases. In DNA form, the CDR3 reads TGTGCCCCAGGGGGGTCCGAGCAGTACTTC. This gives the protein CAPGGSEQYF.

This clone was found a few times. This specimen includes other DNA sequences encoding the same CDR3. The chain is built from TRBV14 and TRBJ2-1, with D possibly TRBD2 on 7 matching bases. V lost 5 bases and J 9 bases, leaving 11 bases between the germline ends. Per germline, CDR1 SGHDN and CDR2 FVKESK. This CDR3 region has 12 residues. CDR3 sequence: CASSLGGPEQFF. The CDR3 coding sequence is TGTGCCAGCAGCTTGGGGGGGCCTGAGCAGTTCTTC.

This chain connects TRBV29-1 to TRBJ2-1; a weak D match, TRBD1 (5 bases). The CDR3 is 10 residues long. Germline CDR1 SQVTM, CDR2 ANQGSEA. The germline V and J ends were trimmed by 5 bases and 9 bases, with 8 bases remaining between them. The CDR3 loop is CSVRRGEQFF. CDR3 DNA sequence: TGCAGCGTTCGAAGGGGTGAGCAGTTCTTC.

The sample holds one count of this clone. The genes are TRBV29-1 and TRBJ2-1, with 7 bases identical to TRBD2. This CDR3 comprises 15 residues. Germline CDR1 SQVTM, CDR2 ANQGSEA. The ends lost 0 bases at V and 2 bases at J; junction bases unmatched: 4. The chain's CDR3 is CSVEDPGGPYNEQFF. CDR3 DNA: TGCAGCGTTGAAGACCCGGGGGGACCCTACAATGAGCAGTTCTTC.

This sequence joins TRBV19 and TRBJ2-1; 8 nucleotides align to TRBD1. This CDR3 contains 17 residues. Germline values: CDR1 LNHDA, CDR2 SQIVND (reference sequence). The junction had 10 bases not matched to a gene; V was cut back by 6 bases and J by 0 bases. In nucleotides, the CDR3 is TGTGCCAGTAGAGATCGGGACAGGCTAAGCTCCTACAATGAGCAGTTCTTC. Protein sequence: CASRDRDRLSSYNEQFF. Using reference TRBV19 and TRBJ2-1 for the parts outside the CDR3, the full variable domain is DGGITQSPKYLFRKEGQNVTLSCEQNLNHDAMYWYRQDPGQGLRLIYYSQIVNDFQKGDIAEGYSVSREKKESFPLTVTSAQKNPTAFYLCASRDRDRLSSYNEQFFGPGTRLTVL.

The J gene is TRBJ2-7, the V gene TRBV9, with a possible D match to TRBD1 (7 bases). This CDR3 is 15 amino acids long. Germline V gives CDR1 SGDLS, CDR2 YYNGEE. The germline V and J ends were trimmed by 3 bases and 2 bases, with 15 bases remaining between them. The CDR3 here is CASSASGGPTYEQYF. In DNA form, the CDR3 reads TGTGCCAGCAGCGCCTCAGGGGGGCCAACCTACGAGCAGTACTTC.